The next 15 T cell receptor beta chains were all read from a single sample in a study of tumor-infiltrating lymphocytes in localized non-small cell lung cancer. Here immunoSEQ multiplex PCR was the method, and the copy in TCRdb shows in-frame clones only, minus some. The sample shows around 3,500 clones, 55% to 60% of them seen only once. Sequenced: uninvolved lung tissue not adjacent to the tumor. The receptor set was obtained from a human donor with non-small cell lung cancer.

This clone was recorded only once. V usage is TRBV29-1 and J usage is TRBJ1-1; 7 positions agree with TRBD1. The germline V gene has CDR1 SQVTM and CDR2 ANQGSEA. The CDR3 is made up of 12 amino acids. V was pared by 4 bases and J by 6 bases, with 5 bases of the junction left unmatched. The CDR3 DNA sequence: TGCAGCGTTGCTCAGGGGGGCCCTGAAGCTTTCTTT. It codes for CSVAQGGPEAFF.

The chain links TRBV4-2 to TRBJ2-2; D is unclear. Trimming pared 0 bases from V and 4 bases from J, leaving 6 bases between. The CDR3 is 14 amino acids. CDR1 and CDR2 from the germline V gene are LGHNA and YNFKEQ. CDR3 amino acids: CASSQDFRTGELFF. CDR3 nucleotides: TGTGCCAGCAGCCAAGATTTCCGCACCGGGGAGCTGTTTTTT.

This clone was counted a single time. The chain joins TRBV10-1 to TRBJ1-2; possibly TRBD1 for D (6 bases). Trimming took 7 bases from V and 13 from J, leaving 19 bases between them. Germline lookup yields CDR1 WNHNN and CDR2 SYGVQD (reference sequence). CDR3 length: 12 amino acids. The CDR3 region is CASIPGQLPSTF. CDR3 in DNA: TGCGCCAGCATCCCCGGACAGCTTCCGTCCACCTTC.

V and J are TRBV9 and TRBJ1-1, with TRBD1 matching 7 bases. The CDR3 loop spans 16 amino acids. Losses at the gene ends were 4 bases for V and 1 base for J; bases not matched to a gene: 10. Germline V gene data show CDR1 as SGDLS and CDR2 as YYNGEE. CDR3 residues: CASSRTTGARNTEAFF. CDR3 coding DNA: TGTGCCAGCAGCCGTACTACAGGGGCGAGGAACACTGAAGCTTTCTTT.

This clone is a singleton in its sample. The chain joins TRBV7-6 to TRBJ1-5; D unresolved. Looked up from germline, CDR1 is SGHVS and CDR2 is FNYEAQ. The CDR3 spans 15 residues. Deletions cut 0 bases from V and 4 bases from J, with 10 bases between. For the CDR3, the DNA is TGTGCCAGCAGCTTAGCTAAAGGGTGGAATCAGCCCCAGCATTTT. Encoded protein: CASSLAKGWNQPQHF.

The chain has TRBV4-3 and TRBJ1-5, with 11 bases that match TRBD1. Looked up from germline, CDR1 is LGHNA and CDR2 is YSLEER. The CDR3 covers 16 residues. The junction had 7 bases not matched to a gene; V was cut back by 2 bases and J by 7 bases. The CDR3 DNA reads TGCGCCAGCAGCCAAACAACCGGGACAGGGGGACAGCCCCAGCATTTT. It codes for CASSQTTGTGGQPQHF.

This clone showed up just a few times. This chain connects TRBV19 to TRBJ2-3, with 7 positions matching TRBD1. V lost 6 bases, J lost 5 bases, and 17 bases stayed unmatched. The CDR3 is 17 residues long. Germline values: CDR1 LNHDA, CDR2 SQIVND (reference sequence). The CDR3 sequence: CASSFETVTGVLDTQYF. The CDR3 DNA follows: TGTGCCAGTAGCTTTGAGACGGTCACAGGGGTATTAGATACGCAGTATTTT.

This clone was seen more than once but under ten times. CDR3 protein: CASSFGTGLYEQYF. CDR3 DNA: TGTGCCAGCAGCTTTGGGACGGGCCTCTACGAGCAGTACTTC. This chain joins TRBV5-6 and TRBJ2-7; D tentatively fits TRBD1 or TRBD2 (5 bases each). This CDR3 region has 14 residues. V was cut by 2 bases and J by 3 bases, with 12 bases left in between. Germline CDR1 and CDR2: SGHDT and YYEEEE.

This clone is a singleton in its sample. V and J are TRBV9 and TRBJ2-5; D may match TRBD1 or TRBD2 (5 bases each). Looked up from germline, CDR1 is SGDLS and CDR2 is YYNGEE. V was clipped by 4 bases and J by 4 bases, with 17 bases between them. The CDR3 length is 15 residues. DNA for the CDR3: TGTGCCAGCAGCCTAGAGGGGTCGGTGGGAGAGACCCAGTACTTC. Amino acids: CASSLEGSVGETQYF. Full variable domain (remainder filled in from reference TRBV9 and TRBJ2-5): DSGVTQTPKHLITATGQRVTLRCSPRSGDLSVYWYQQSLDQGLQFLIQYYNGEERAKGNILERFSAQQFPDLHSELNLSSLELGDSALYFCASSLEGSVGETQYFGPGTRLLVL.

This clone has more than one count but fewer than ten. The rearrangement links TRBV29-1 to TRBJ2-2; the D call may be TRBD1 or TRBD2 (6 bases each). The CDR3 is 12 amino acids. V was shortened by 7 bases and J by 4 bases, with 10 bases between the two germline ends. Germline values: CDR1 SQVTM, CDR2 ANQGSEA. CDR3 residues: CSGEGGTGELFF. The CDR3 coding sequence is TGCAGCGGAGAGGGGGGCACCGGGGAGCTGTTTTTT.

The chain carries TRBV6-6 and TRBJ1-5; D is unresolved. V lost 0 bases, J lost 10 bases, and 10 bases lay in between. This CDR3 has 13 residues. Per germline, CDR1 MNHNY and CDR2 SVGAGI (reference sequence). CDR3 sequence reads: CASSYSLIPPQHF. In DNA form, the CDR3 reads TGTGCCAGCAGTTACTCGCTCATACCCCCCCAGCATTTT.

This clone was recorded once. The CDR3 protein is CASSSGTFQETQYF. The CDR3 nucleotides are TGTGCCAGCAGCTCCGGGACTTTTCAAGAGACCCAGTACTTC. The chain employs TRBV7-2 and TRBJ2-5; D possibly corresponds to TRBD2 (6 bases). The CDR3 runs to 14 residues. Germline lookup yields CDR1 SGHTA and CDR2 FQGNSA. V was clipped by 4 bases and J by 2 bases, with 11 bases between them.

The chain recombines TRBV9 with TRBJ2-5; TRBD1 matches 7 bases. The CDR3 consists of 14 residues. Germline V gives CDR1 SGDLS, CDR2 YYNGEE. V trimming: 3 bases; J trimming: 3 bases; junction bases outside the gene matches: 5. CDR3 DNA sequence: TGTGCCAGCAGCGCACGACAGGGCGAAGAGACCCAGTACTTC. Amino acid sequence: CASSARQGEETQYF. The entire variable domain, with the rest obtained from reference TRBV9 and TRBJ2-5, is as follows: DSGVTQTPKHLITATGQRVTLRCSPRSGDLSVYWYQQSLDQGLQFLIQYYNGEERAKGNILERFSAQQFPDLHSELNLSSLELGDSALYFCASSARQGEETQYFGPGTRLLVL.

This clone was observed a handful of times. This chain uses TRBV29-1 with TRBJ2-5, with 7 bases aligning to TRBD1. Germline CDR1 reads SQVTM; CDR2 reads ANQGSEA. The CDR3 is 15 amino acids. The V segment lost 0 bases and the J segment 2 bases; nucleotides outside the gene matches: 6. This chain's CDR3 is CSVEDYRGTQETQYF. In nucleotides, the CDR3 is TGCAGCGTTGAAGATTACAGGGGAACTCAAGAGACCCAGTACTTC. Variable domain in full (rest from reference TRBV29-1 and TRBJ2-5): SAVISQKPSRDICQRGTSLTIQCQVDSQVTMMFWYRQQPGQSLTLIATANQGSEATYESGFVIDKFPISRPNLTFSTLTVSNMSPEDSSIYLCSVEDYRGTQETQYFGPGTRLLVL.

V usage is TRBV9 and J usage is TRBJ2-5; D unclear. The germline V gene has CDR1 SGDLS and CDR2 YYNGEE. V lost 4 bases to trimming and J lost 0 bases, with 7 bases between them. The CDR3 loop spans 13 amino acids. CDR3 residues: CASSPPYQETQYF. For the CDR3, the DNA is TGTGCCAGCAGCCCCCCCTACCAAGAGACCCAGTACTTC.